The 20 T cell receptor beta chains below come from one sample, sequenced in a study of vaccination and CD4 T cells after COVID-19. These receptors' targets are unknown. The sample's treatment: roughly nine-day PBMC culture with coronavirus spike peptide pools or control peptides (ViraFEST assay). Sequence data for DNA of cultured CD4+ T cells were generated by the Oncomine TCR Beta short-read assay. TCRdb independently ran MiXCR on the PCR reads; one entry per CDR3 protein. The sample lists under 20,000 distinct CDR3 sequences, approximately 50% occurring once. Sequenced sample: CD4+ T cells from blood, cultured in vitro. The receptors derive from a human donor who had recovered from COVID-19.

The chain joins TRBV19 to TRBJ1-2; TRBD1 matches 10 bases. CDR1 and CDR2 from the germline V gene are LNHDA and SQIVND (reference sequence). This CDR3 is 14 amino acids long. The junction had 4 bases not matched to a gene; V was cut back by 5 bases and J by 4 bases. The CDR3 region has the DNA TGTGCCAGTAGTGGGACAGGGGCCTTCTATGGCTACACCTTC. The encoded protein is CASSGTGAFYGYTF.

The chain recombines TRBV2 with TRBJ1-2; D uncertain. Germline CDR1 is SNHLY and CDR2 is FYNNEI. The CDR3 has 14 residues. Trimming pared 1 base from V and 3 bases from J, leaving 9 bases between. CDR3 amino acids: CASSEEMVYYGYTF. In nucleotides, the CDR3 is TGTGCCAGCAGTGAAGAAATGGTTTACTATGGCTACACCTTC.

The chain uses TRBV7-2 and TRBJ1-1; D remains unclear. Per germline, CDR1 SGHTA and CDR2 FQGNSA. Trimming shortened V by 0 bases and J by 0 bases, and 5 bases separated the two germline ends. This CDR3 is 14 amino acids long. CDR3 protein: CASSLAGMNTEAFF. CDR3 coding DNA: TGTGCCAGCAGCTTAGCGGGGATGAACACTGAAGCTTTCTTT.

This chain connects TRBV19 to TRBJ1-5, with a weak D call TRBD1 (5 bases). The CDR3 is 16 amino acids. Trimming left V 1 base short and J 1 base short, with 11 bases between. Germline values: CDR1 LNHDA, CDR2 SQIVND (reference sequence). The CDR3 region is CASSIGRGASNQPQHF. CDR3 bases: TGTGCCAGTAGTATAGGCCGGGGCGCGAGCAATCAGCCCCAGCATTTT.

This chain links TRBV7-2 with TRBJ1-2; no firm D call. The CDR3 spans 13 residues. V lost 1 base and J lost 8, with 11 bases in between. Germline lookup yields CDR1 SGHTA and CDR2 FQGNSA. The CDR3 region is CASSLETSRGYTF. The CDR3 DNA reads as TGTGCCAGCAGCTTAGAAACGTCGAGAGGCTACACCTTC.

The chain combines TRBV19 with TRBJ2-3; no reliable D call. The CDR3 runs to 14 residues. Germline V gene sequence: CDR1 LNHDA, CDR2 SQIVND (reference sequence). Trimming left V 3 bases short and J 2 bases short, with 9 bases between. CDR3 DNA sequence: TGTGCCAGTAGTATTAGGGCAGCCACAGATACGCAGTATTTT. Translated, it gives CASSIRAATDTQYF.

The chain employs TRBV19 and TRBJ1-3; D unresolved. Germline values: CDR1 LNHDA, CDR2 SQIVND (reference sequence). This CDR3 comprises 14 residues. The CDR3: CGTKDGSSGNTIYF. For the CDR3, the DNA is TGTGGCACTAAGGACGGAAGCTCTGGAAACACCATATATTTT.

The gene calls are TRBV2 and TRBJ2-2; possibly TRBD1 for D (5 bases). The CDR3 is made up of 16 amino acids. Germline CDR1 is SNHLY and CDR2 is FYNNEI. Trimming took off 0 bases at V and 4 bases at J, with 12 bases between the two ends. The CDR3 is CASSEAAPGFTGELFF. CDR3 nucleotide sequence: TGTGCCAGCAGTGAAGCGGCTCCAGGGTTCACCGGGGAGCTGTTTTTT.

The genes are TRBV6-1 and TRBJ1-5; TRBD1 might be the D (5 bases). This CDR3 comprises 13 residues. CDR1 and CDR2 (germline): MNHNS, SASEGT. Deletions cut 1 base from V and 6 bases from J, with 7 bases between. The CDR3 nucleotides are TGTGCCAGCAGTGAAGGCAGGGCTCAGCCCCAGCATTTT. It encodes CASSEGRAQPQHF.

This rearrangement joins TRBV7-8 to TRBJ1-5; D remains unclear. V was cut by 5 bases and J by 9 bases, with 14 bases left in between. The CDR3 has 13 amino acids. Germline V lookup: CDR1 SGHVS, CDR2 FQNEAQ. CDR3 nucleotides: TGTGCCAGCAGCCCATTGGCGGGGTCGCCCCAGCATTTT. This translates into CASSPLAGSPQHF. The entire variable domain, with the rest obtained from reference TRBV7-8 and TRBJ1-5, is as follows: GAGVSQSPRYKVAKRGQDVALRCDPISGHVSLFWYQQALGQGPEFLTYFQNEAQLDKSGLPSDRFFAERPEGSVSTLKIQRTQQEDSAVYLCASSPLAGSPQHFGDGTRLSIL.

The chain joins TRBV20-1 to TRBJ1-2; D is ambiguous. V was clipped by 1 base and J by 4 bases, with 7 bases between them. Germline V gene lookup returns CDR1 DFQATT and CDR2 SNEGSKA (reference sequence). This CDR3 spans 12 amino acids. CDR3 DNA: TGCAGTGCTAGAGGGCAGCTCTATGGCTACACCTTC. It codes for CSARGQLYGYTF.

V and J are TRBV20-1 and TRBJ1-1, with 8 bases identical to TRBD1. J lost 3 bases, V lost 6 bases, and 6 bases had no gene match. This CDR3 comprises 13 residues. Germline assignment: CDR1 DFQATT and CDR2 SNEGSKA (reference sequence). The CDR3 DNA follows: TGCAGTGCGGTCCAGGGGGCTTACACTGAAGCTTTCTTT. It encodes CSAVQGAYTEAFF.

The chain employs TRBV5-1 and TRBJ2-1; 9 bases agree with TRBD2. CDR1 SGHRS and CDR2 YFSETQ come from the germline V gene. There are 15 residues in the CDR3. V shed 5 bases, J shed 5 bases, and the junction held 8 bases outside the gene matches. CDR3 sequence (DNA): TGCGCCAGCAGGGGGCTAGCGGGGAGCGACAATGAGCAGTTCTTC. This gives the protein CASRGLAGSDNEQFF.

This clonotype was seen more than once but under ten times. The gene calls are TRBV2 and TRBJ2-7; D is undetermined. V was pared by 5 bases and J by 3 bases, with 5 bases between. The germline CDR1 and CDR2 sequences are SNHLY and FYNNEI. The CDR3 loop spans 11 amino acids. The CDR3 protein is CASSSHYEQYF. In DNA form, the CDR3 reads TGTGCCAGCAGTTCTCACTACGAGCAGTACTTC.

The chain combines TRBV10-3 with TRBJ2-1; D is possibly TRBD1 or TRBD2 (5 bases each). The CDR3 loop spans 15 amino acids. Germline CDR1 and CDR2: ENHRY and SYGVKD. Trimming removed 10 bases at V and 6 bases at J, with 22 bases between. The CDR3, as DNA: TGTGCCACAGGGTCCGGGACGGATTTAGGCAATGAGCAGTTCTTC. Residues: CATGSGTDLGNEQFF.

This chain joins TRBV11-3 and TRBJ2-5; D is unresolved. The CDR3 totals 14 residues. Germline CDR1 is SGHNT and CDR2 is YENEEA. Trimming left V 1 base short and J 2 bases short, with 8 bases between. CDR3 bases: TGTGCCAGCAGCTTAGCCAGGATACAAGAGACCCAGTACTTC. Its translation: CASSLARIQETQYF.

This clonotype is a singleton in its sample. The chain combines TRBV5-1 with TRBJ2-7; a possible D gene is TRBD2 (6 bases). The CDR3 totals 14 residues. Between the trimmed V and J ends, which lost 1 base and 3 bases, there was a span of 11 bases. Germline V gene lookup returns CDR1 SGHRS and CDR2 YFSETQ. The CDR3 loop reads CASSLSGLLYEQYF. The CDR3 region has the DNA TGCGCCAGCAGCTTGTCGGGACTTCTCTACGAGCAGTACTTC.

This clonotype was counted only a few times. The J gene is TRBJ1-5, the V gene TRBV6-2 or TRBV6-3; 10 nucleotides match TRBD1. Trimming cost V 2 bases and J 7 bases; bases outside gene matches: 8. Germline V gene data show CDR1 as MNHEY and CDR2 as SVGEGT. CDR3 length: 16 residues. The CDR3 coding sequence is TGTGCCAGCAGTTACGGATCCGGGGACAGGGGACAGCCCCAGCATTTT. Translating gives CASSYGSGDRGQPQHF.

This clonotype was counted between two and nine times. The chain recombines TRBV20-1 with TRBJ2-3; D gene ambiguous. This CDR3 contains 14 residues. Trimming shortened V by 3 bases and J by 0 bases, and 10 bases separated the two germline ends. Germline V gives CDR1 DFQATT, CDR2 SNEGSKA (reference sequence). This CDR3 is CSASEVQSTDTQYF. The CDR3 bases are TGCAGTGCTAGTGAGGTTCAAAGCACAGATACGCAGTATTTT.

The sample holds a few counts of this clonotype. The J gene is TRBJ2-7, the V gene TRBV6-1, with 8 bases fitting TRBD2. CDR1 MNHNS and CDR2 SASEGT come from the germline V gene. V lost 4 bases and J lost 4; bases outside the gene matches: 6. CDR3 length: 14 amino acids. In DNA, the CDR3 is TGTGCCAGCAGTGTGCGAGCGGGGGAATACGAGCAGTACTTC. This encodes CASSVRAGEYEQYF.